This T cell receptor beta chain appears in the sequencing data of a study of T cell changes during pregnancy in multiple sclerosis (dated by TCRdb to about 2019). Context from the whole study: The study looked at changes in the T cell repertoire across pregnancy in women with multiple sclerosis.

Libraries were constructed by the immunoSEQ multiplex PCR assay. Drawn from immuneACCESS, this table holds only the in-frame rearrangements with V and J called that TCRdb kept. Clones are partly lost; checked studies trace under half to an unresolved V gene and leave the rest unexplained. The sample table contains about 45,000 clones; only one count was recorded for about 95% of them. About 0.9% of the sample comes from the top ten. Deletion took 5 bases off V and 6 bases off J, with a span of 16 bases between the germline ends. The CDR3 measures 14 amino acids from cysteine to phenylalanine. Only the CDR3 portion is preserved as DNA: 42 bases, with reading frame beginning at the first base. The germline V gene supplies CDR1 SGHVS and CDR2 FNYEAQ. Comment on this clone: This receptor's antigen is unknown. No base-level quality is on record; no much larger clone is a single base apart.

The TCR sequence derives from a female donor with multiple sclerosis, enrolled in a pregnancy study. Sequenced here: peripheral blood, sampled in the second trimester of pregnancy. The V and J genes are TRBV7-6 and TRBJ1-2, with a weak D call of TRBD1 (5 bases match). The CDR3 region reads CASSPSGVVDGYTF. In nucleotides, the sequence is TGTGCCAGCAGCCCCTCGGGGGTGGTGGATGGCTACACCTTC.